This TCR beta chain is from a study of early T cells in non-severe SARS-CoV-2 infection. The overall study: Sequenced bulk RNA came from whole blood that was unsorted, and chains were unpaired.

The CDR3 sequence is 15 residues long. After removal of 4 bases from V and 8 bases from J, the junction contained 8 bases not matched to a gene. The germline gives CDR1 SNHLY, CDR2 FYNNEI. Study results and limitations: VDJdb matches were skewed toward anti-spike CD8 T cell responses.

Molecules of cDNA were individually given unique molecular identifiers that were attached to them. MiXCR was run by TCRdb on the 5' RACE reads, yielding one entry per CDR3 protein. The data hold some 22,000 distinct CDR3 sequences, with about 4% observed a single time. On this clonotype itself: Its target is unknown.

This rearrangement joins TRBV2 to TRBJ2-4; the match to TRBD2 covers 10 bases. The sequence derives from an adult who was a healthcare worker with PCR-confirmed SARS-CoV-2 infection or an uninfected control (not recorded which). The sample comprised whole blood. Here the CDR3 DNA reads TGTGCCAGCAGTGCCAGCGGGGGGGCCGGGTACATTCAGTACTTC. Translated, it gives CASSASGGAGYIQYF.